The T cell receptor (beta chain) described here comes from a study of blood T cell repertoires in COVID-19. Sequencing used immunoSEQ multiplex PCR; TCRdb keeps in-frame clones, though not all of them. Seen here are 200,000 to 250,000 clones, 85% to 95% observed once, and the top ten hold about 1.9%. With V trimmed by 4 bases and J by 7 bases, 7 bases remained unmatched. The length of the CDR3 is 15 residues. The germline CDR1 and CDR2 sequences are MNHEY and SMNVEV (reference sequence). This TCR came from a woman aged 18-30 years who had recovered from COVID-19. The specimen sequenced was PBMCs or T cells enriched from blood (not recorded which). This chain joins TRBV27 and TRBJ1-5; 10 nucleotides agree with TRBD1. As DNA, the CDR3 is TGTGCCAGCAGTTCCGGGACAGGGGCGCGCCAGCCCCAGCATTTT. Its protein product is CASSSGTGARQPQHF.